The table lists the clone carrying this T cell receptor beta chain with many counts. Antigen: not known. Duration under 3 months, a NOSPECS grade of at least 4, and a Clinical Activity Score of at least 3 characterized the ophthalmopathy patients. The PBMCs were sourced from fresh peripheral blood (around 9.9 ml). The data were obtained in a study of T cells in Graves' hyperthyroidism and ophthalmopathy. Study conclusions and caveats: Clonotypes that were expanded in thyroid above 0.001 mostly appeared in blood too.

Trimming cost V 3 bases and J 6 bases; bases outside gene matches: 8. Germline V CDR1 and CDR2: SGHRS, YFSETQ. CDR3 length: 14 amino acids. TCR beta CDR3 regions were amplified from RNA. First-round RT-PCR of the TCR CDR3 relied on the HTBI primer set. From the multiplex PCR reads, TCRdb called clonotypes with MiXCR, one entry per CDR3 protein. The data hold around 600,000 distinct CDR3 sequences, with about 15% observed a single time. Sequencing was carried out using blood. This clonotype originated in a woman between 45 and 60 years old with Graves' ophthalmopathy. The chain carries TRBV5-1 and TRBJ2-7; 8 nucleotides line up with TRBD1. The CDR3 nucleotides are TGCGCCAGCAGCTATCCGGGACAGGAGACCGAGCAGTACTTC. This gives the protein CASSYPGQETEQYF.